This is a list of T cell receptor beta chains from one sample in a study of cytomegalovirus exposure and HLA in healthy donors. Here immunoSEQ multiplex PCR was the method, and the copy in TCRdb shows in-frame clones only, minus some. The repertoire holds 200,000 or so clones, with approximately 84% as singletons. The sequenced material came from PBMCs. These receptors all stem from a girl in the first two years of life in good health and CMV-seronegative. The CDR3 runs from the conserved cysteine through the conserved F or W.

J | V | CDR3
TRBJ2-1 | TRBV10-3 | CAISDGTSGNEQFF
TRBJ2-4 | TRBV30 | CAWSAIAGAPAKNIQYF
TRBJ1-1 | TRBV4-1 | CASRNRAQNTEAFF
TRBJ1-2 | TRBV5-4 | CASSPQLNYGRIYTF
TRBJ2-7 | TRBV30 | CAWSSGVPYEQYF
TRBJ2-3 | TRBV5-6 | CASSAPLAGDTQYF
TRBJ1-3 | TRBV13 | CASSLGSRNTIYF
TRBJ2-1 | TRBV4-2 | CASSQGRLAGYNEQFF
TRBJ2-7 | TRBV7-8 | CASSGKTGRHEQYF
TRBJ1-2 | TRBV25-1 | CASSLTGGGDGYTF
TRBJ2-5 | TRBV15 | CATSSHGSSETQYF
. | TRBV5-6 | CASRATGLTYEQYF
TRBJ2-5 | TRBV5-1 | CASRSSGGETQYF
TRBJ2-1 | TRBV10-1 | CASSVLAGEYNEQFF
TRBJ2-7 | TRBV7-2 | CASSLVLAGEQYF
TRBJ1-5 | TRBV27 | CASSLSVPTGGNQPQHF
TRBJ2-7 | TRBV18 | CASSPRQGTYEQYF
TRBJ2-1 | TRBV27 | CASSFRPSGYNEQFF
TRBJ2-1 | TRBV9 | CASSAPHLAASSYNEQFF
TRBJ2-5 | TRBV5-1 | CASAQSASGRGETQYF
. | TRBV4-1 | CASSQARTGVAYEQYF
TRBJ2-1 | TRBV11-2 | CASSPNSGRGYNEQFF
TRBJ2-5 | TRBV25-1 | CASSERWVQETQYF
TRBJ2-3 | TRBV6-6 | CASSPTPDTQYF
TRBJ1-1 | TRBV21-1 | CASSPQGRVNTEAFF
TRBJ1-2 | TRBV7-9 | CSSSLAAGQGRYGYTF
TRBJ2-6 | TRBV9 | CASSARLSGANVLTF
TRBJ2-1 | TRBV15 | CATSRDENEQFF
TRBJ1-1 | TRBV7-9 | CASSLVRANTEAFF
TRBJ2-7 | TRBV4-2 | CASSQGGNGRQGAREQYF
TRBJ2-7 | TRBV5-1 | CASRPQIQYSYEQYF
TRBJ1-1 | TRBV19 | CASTQGTRAEAFF
TRBJ1-1 | TRBV29-1 | CSARVLNTEAFF
TRBJ1-2 | TRBV15 | CATSRDRRYTF
TRBJ1-5 | TRBV27 | CASSLRQGNQPQHF
TRBJ2-5 | TRBV4-2 | CASSRAEAQGASETQYF
TRBJ1-2 | TRBV13 | CASSPTGPQSRYTF
TRBJ2-7 | TRBV5-1 | CASMLTGSGYEQYF
TRBJ1-1 | TRBV5-1 | CASSLRGTPNTEAFF
TRBJ2-7 | TRBV27 | CASSPQLVLGGPHEQYF
TRBJ2-2 | TRBV9 | CASSSRGLNTGELFF
TRBJ1-2 | TRBV9 | CASSVGWGTLAKINYGYTF
TRBJ2-3 | TRBV1 | CTSSQVQHSYTQYF